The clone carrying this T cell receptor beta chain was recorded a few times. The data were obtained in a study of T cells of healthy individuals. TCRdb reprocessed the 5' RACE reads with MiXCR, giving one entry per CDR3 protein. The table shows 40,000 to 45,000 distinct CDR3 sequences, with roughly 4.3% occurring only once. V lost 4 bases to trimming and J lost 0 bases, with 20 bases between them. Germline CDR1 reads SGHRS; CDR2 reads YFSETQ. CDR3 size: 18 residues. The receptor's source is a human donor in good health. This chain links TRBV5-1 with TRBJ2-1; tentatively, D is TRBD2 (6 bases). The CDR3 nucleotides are TGCGCCAGCAGCACAGACAAAATAGCGGAAAGCTCCTACAATGAGCAGTTCTTC. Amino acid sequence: CASSTDKIAESSYNEQFF.